A selection of T cell receptor beta chains follows, all from one sample in a study of cytomegalovirus exposure and HLA in healthy donors. Some clones are missing from TCRdb's copy, which holds only in-frame ones; the method was immunoSEQ multiplex PCR. The table for this sample gives around 50,000 clones. Sequenced material: PBMCs. The receptors stem from a middle-aged woman in good health and CMV-seronegative. Both conserved end residues are part of each CDR3. The order of the fields is V gene, J gene, D gene, CDR3 protein, CDR3 DNA. The D gene is left open where the match is weak.

>TRBV5-8|TRBJ1-1|NA
CASSLIPGVNTEAFF
TGTGCCAGCAGCTTGATCCCAGGGGTGAACACTGAAGCTTTCTTT
>TRBV10-3|TRBJ2-3|TRBD1
CAITGTALGDTQYF
TGTGCCATCACCGGGACAGCCCTTGGAGATACGCAGTATTTT
>TRBV20-1|TRBJ1-2|NA
CSARSGYGYTF
TGCAGTGCCCGGTCGGGGTACGGCTACACCTTC
>TRBV5-1|TRBJ2-7|NA
CASSSIGSVYEQYF
TGCGCCAGCAGCTCAATTGGGAGTGTGTACGAGCAGTACTTC
>TRBV19|TRBJ2-5|NA
CASSSLDAETQYF
TGTGCCAGTAGTAGCCTCGATGCGGAGACCCAGTACTTC
>TRBV7-9|TRBJ1-4|TRBD1
CASSLGAGTGNEKLFF
TGTGCCAGCAGCTTAGGGGCCGGGACAGGCAATGAAAAACTGTTTTTT
>TRBV14|TRBJ1-1|NA
CASSQATGGAFF
TGTGCCAGCAGCCAAGCGACGGGGGGAGCTTTCTTT
>TRBV7-3|TRBJ1-2|TRBD1
CASSASRDRETGYTF
TGTGCCAGCAGCGCCTCCCGGGACAGGGAAACGGGCTACACCTTC
>TRBV5-1|TRBJ2-5|TRBD2
CASSPGRAGAGENQYF
TGCGCCAGCAGCCCCGGCCGAGCGGGAGCGGGGGAGAACCAGTACTTC
>TRBV6-5|TRBJ2-3|TRBD2
CASGGRGDTQYF
TGTGCCAGCGGGGGGAGGGGAGATACGCAGTATTTT
>TRBV29-1|TRBJ2-1|NA
CSVETAAGNEQFF
TGCAGCGTTGAAACCGCCGCGGGCAATGAGCAGTTCTTC
>TRBV19|TRBJ2-2|NA
CASTGGGRWTGELFF
TGTGCCAGCACTGGGGGGGGGCGTTGGACCGGGGAGCTGTTTTTT
>TRBV9|TRBJ1-1|NA
CASSVVEPLNTEAFF
TGTGCCAGCAGCGTAGTGGAGCCTTTGAACACTGAAGCTTTCTTT
>TRBV30|TRBJ1-6|TRBD1
CAWSVGTGGSPLHF
TGTGCCTGGAGTGTAGGGACAGGGGGCTCACCCCTCCACTTT
>TRBV30|TRBJ1-1|NA
CAWRTGRGTEAFF
TGTGCCTGGAGGACCGGGAGGGGTACTGAAGCTTTCTTT
>TRBV4-2|TRBJ2-1|TRBD2
CASSQDGLAGGGAYNEQFF
TGTGCCAGCAGCCAAGATGGACTAGCGGGAGGGGGGGCCTACAATGAGCAGTTCTTC
>TRBV5-4|TRBJ2-3|NA
CASSLARGLSTDTQYF
TGTGCCAGCAGCTTGGCCCGGGGTTTGAGCACAGATACGCAGTATTTT
>TRBV11-2|TRBJ2-7|TRBD1
CASSWGQAAYEQYF
TGTGCCAGCAGCTGGGGACAGGCAGCCTACGAGCAGTACTTC
>TRBV5-1|TRBJ2-7|TRBD2
CASSQDSGRALYEQYF
TGCGCCAGCAGCCAAGATAGCGGGAGGGCCCTCTACGAGCAGTACTTC
>TRBV1|TRBJ1-5|NA
CTSSQAGRNQPQHF
TGCACCAGCAGCCAGGCAGGGCGCAATCAGCCCCAGCATTTT
>TRBV4-1|TRBJ1-2|TRBD1
CASSQTDREGGGYTF
TGCGCCAGCAGCCAGACCGACAGGGAAGGTGGAGGCTACACCTTC
>TRBV27|TRBJ1-2|TRBD1
CASRATGAGYGYTF
TGTGCCAGCAGAGCAACAGGGGCGGGCTATGGCTACACCTTC
>TRBV7-9|TRBJ2-7|TRBD2
CASSRAGESAYEQYF
TGTGCCAGCAGTCGAGCGGGGGAGAGCGCCTACGAGCAGTACTTC
>TRBV28|TRBJ1-2|NA
CASSTGAGDYGYTF
TGTGCCAGCAGTACCGGGGCAGGGGACTATGGCTACACCTTC
>TRBV30|TRBJ2-7|TRBD2
CAWGLAGAPVSGEQYF
TGTGCCTGGGGACTAGCGGGAGCCCCCGTATCGGGAGAGCAGTACTTC
>TRBV5-6|TRBJ2-6|NA
CASSLLRALLYGANVLTF
TGTGCCAGCAGTTTACTCAGGGCCCTCCTCTATGGGGCCAACGTCCTGACTTTC
>TRBV27|TRBJ2-7|NA
CASSLSPLEGNYEQYF
TGTGCCAGCAGTTTATCTCCCTTAGAGGGTAATTACGAGCAGTACTTC
>TRBV18|TRBJ2-1|NA
CASSPPTQASSYNEQFF
TGTGCCAGCTCACCGCCAACCCAGGCGAGCTCCTACAATGAGCAGTTCTTC
>TRBV25-1|TRBJ1-4|TRBD1
CASIGTGGEKLFF
TGTGCCAGCATTGGGACAGGGGGTGAAAAACTGTTTTTT
>TRBV25-1|TRBJ2-1|NA
CASSRAGSDNEQFF
TGTGCCAGCAGTAGAGCGGGCTCCGACAATGAGCAGTTCTTC
>TRBV19|TRBJ1-2|NA
CASSGEGGYGYTF
TGTGCCAGTAGTGGTGAGGGAGGCTATGGCTACACCTTC
>TRBV5-1|TRBJ1-1|NA
CASSLAGNTEAFF
TGCGCCAGCAGCTTGGCAGGTAACACTGAAGCTTTCTTT
>TRBV12-5|TRBJ2-7|TRBD2
CASGPGLAGTNEQYF
TGTGCTAGTGGACCCGGACTAGCGGGCACCAACGAGCAGTACTTC
>TRBV15|TRBJ2-1|TRBD1
CATSSYRGLRNEQFF
TGTGCCACCAGCAGTTACAGGGGGCTTAGGAATGAGCAGTTCTTC
>TRBV30|TRBJ2-7|TRBD1
CAWSAGTQGVAYEQYF
TGTGCCTGGAGTGCAGGGACCCAGGGGGTCGCCTACGAGCAGTACTTC
>TRBV6-1|TRBJ1-6|TRBD1
CASRGRGQSPLHF
TGTGCCAGCCGGGGCAGGGGGCAATCACCCCTCCACTTT
>TRBV2|TRBJ2-1|NA
CASSGIDSDNEQFF
TGTGCCAGCAGTGGTATCGACTCCGACAATGAGCAGTTCTTC
>TRBV27|TRBJ2-7|TRBD1
CANSLLGQGLEQYF
TGTGCCAACAGTTTATTGGGACAGGGACTCGAGCAGTACTTC
>TRBV2|TRBJ2-7|TRBD2
CASSAGLAGEQYF
TGTGCCAGCAGTGCTGGACTAGCGGGCGAGCAGTACTTC
>TRBV5-1|TRBJ1-1|TRBD1
CASSSDRPNTEAFF
TGCGCCAGCAGCTCGGACAGGCCGAACACTGAAGCTTTCTTT
>TRBV4-1|TRBJ1-3|TRBD1
CASSQQDRAAGNTIYF
TGCGCCAGCAGCCAACAAGACAGGGCGGCAGGAAACACCATATATTTT
>TRBV2|TRBJ1-2|NA
CASSEWGRDYGYTF
TGTGCCAGCAGTGAATGGGGCAGGGACTATGGCTACACCTTC
>TRBV19|TRBJ2-7|NA
CASSIYHRVPAYEQYF
TGTGCCAGTAGTATATATCACCGGGTCCCTGCCTACGAGCAGTACTTC
>TRBV25-1|TRBJ2-5|NA
CASSEYGRGQETQYF
TGTGCCAGCAGTGAATATGGTAGGGGCCAAGAGACCCAGTACTTC
>TRBV6-1|TRBJ2-7|NA
CASSGGSLYEQYF
TGTGCCAGCAGTGGTGGGAGTCTATACGAGCAGTACTTC
>TRBV18|TRBJ2-3|TRBD2
CASSPGLAGGRTDKQYF
TGTGCCAGCTCACCGGGACTAGCGGGAGGTCGTACAGATAAGCAGTATTTT
>TRBV6-5|TRBJ1-2|NA
CASSQGLPGGYTF
TGTGCCAGCAGTCAAGGTCTCCCGGGTGGCTACACCTTC
>TRBV18|TRBJ2-7|NA
CASSPSGQSFTYEQYF
TGTGCCAGCTCACCTTCCGGACAGTCTTTTACCTACGAGCAGTACTTC
>TRBV5-1|TRBJ1-2|TRBD1
CASSLNTGDYGYTF
TGCGCCAGCAGCTTGAACACAGGGGATTATGGCTACACCTTC
>TRBV9|TRBJ1-2|NA
CASSPTGNYGYTF
TGTGCCAGCAGCCCAACAGGAAACTATGGCTACACCTTC